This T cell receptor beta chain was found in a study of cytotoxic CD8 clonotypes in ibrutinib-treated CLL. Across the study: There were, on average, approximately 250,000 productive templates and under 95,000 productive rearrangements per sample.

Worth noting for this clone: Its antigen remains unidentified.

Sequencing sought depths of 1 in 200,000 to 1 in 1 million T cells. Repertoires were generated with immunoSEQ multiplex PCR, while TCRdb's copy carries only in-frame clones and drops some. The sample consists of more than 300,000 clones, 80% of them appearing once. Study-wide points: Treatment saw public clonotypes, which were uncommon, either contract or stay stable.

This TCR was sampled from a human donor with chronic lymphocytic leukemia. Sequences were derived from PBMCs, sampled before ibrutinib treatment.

The CDR3 reads CSVPVRLAGETQYF. CDR3 DNA sequence: TGCAGCGTTCCAGTGCGACTAGCGGGAGAGACCCAGTACTTC. The rearrangement uses TRBV29-1 and TRBJ2-5; the match to TRBD2 covers 10 bases. V gave up 5 bases and J gave up 4 bases; unmatched junction bases: 7. The CDR3 extends over 14 amino acids. The germline V gene has CDR1 SQVTM and CDR2 ANQGSEA.